A selection of T cell receptor beta chains follows, all from one sample in a study of T cell changes during pregnancy in multiple sclerosis. Sequencing used immunoSEQ multiplex PCR; TCRdb keeps in-frame clones, though not all of them. Of 35,000 to 45,000 clones in the sample, 88% were seen once. This specimen was CD8+ T cells from peripheral blood mononuclear cells, taken in the first trimester of pregnancy. These TCRs come from a female donor with multiple sclerosis, enrolled in a pregnancy study. Both conserved end residues are part of each CDR3. Each record gives: J gene, V gene, CDR3 protein.

TRBJ2-7 | TRBV5-6 | CASSLGGQGIIPYEQYF
TRBJ2-1 | TRBV29-1 | CSVLAGGPYNEQFF
TRBJ1-2 | TRBV10-3 | CAISEPDSDGYTF
TRBJ1-2 | TRBV21-1 | CASSKRPGTDGYTF
TRBJ2-5 | TRBV19 | CASSPYTGKETQYF
TRBJ1-1 | TRBV9 | CASSQNTEAFF
TRBJ2-3 | TRBV7-2 | CASSLVWAGTTDTQYF
TRBJ1-5 | TRBV2 | CASSGSRDIPQSNQPQHF
TRBJ1-1 | TRBV6-5 | CASRVVGTEAFF
TRBJ1-2 | TRBV7-9 | CASSLGGGDGYTF
TRBJ1-1 | TRBV7-3 | CASSPLGNTEAFF
TRBJ2-1 | TRBV5-4 | CATDSRAGQFF
TRBJ1-2 | TRBV30 | CAWDLRQPYGYTF
TRBJ2-5 | TRBV7-9 | CASSSPTGSAETQYF
TRBJ2-1 | TRBV9 | CASEGSGGGEQFF
TRBJ1-1 | TRBV19 | CASTTQGFMNTEAFF
TRBJ1-1 | TRBV7-6 | CASSPPGALNTEAFF
TRBJ2-7 | TRBV7-2 | CASSLDSQGRFSYEQYF
TRBJ1-5 | TRBV5-8 | CASSLSRANQPQHF
TRBJ2-7 | TRBV5-5 | CASSFNGREQYF
TRBJ2-3 | TRBV13 | CASRGAPGQESTDTQYF
TRBJ2-7 | TRBV4-3 | CASSQDRRANYEQYF
TRBJ2-3 | TRBV7-2 | CASSLVGLAGGDTQYF
TRBJ1-1 | TRBV19 | CASTLMAMNTEAFF
TRBJ1-2 | TRBV4-1 | CASSQVDRGYGYTF
TRBJ2-3 | TRBV9 | CASSVEGNTDTQYF
TRBJ2-1 | TRBV18 | CASSPETGENEQFF
TRBJ2-2 | TRBV6-6 | CASSPRALVTGELFF
TRBJ1-4 | TRBV6-5 | CASRLEGHEKLFF
TRBJ1-1 | TRBV4-2 | CASSQDPPGDRNTEAFF
TRBJ2-1 | TRBV6-4 | CASSPGTSGGQEQFF
TRBJ2-4 | TRBV7-9 | CASSLFRAGLAKNIQYF
TRBJ1-1 | TRBV14 | CASSYAEGVFEAFF
TRBJ2-3 | TRBV4-2 | CASSQDRAGGPQGQYF
TRBJ2-7 | TRBV5-6 | CASSLGVLTAGGEQYF
TRBJ2-3 | TRBV6-5 | CASSYTGTSGADTQYF
TRBJ2-3 | TRBV7-6 | CASSYGDSTDTQYF
TRBJ1-1 | TRBV19 | CASSWRGGKNTEAFF
TRBJ2-7 | TRBV5-1 | CASKAGPYEQYF
TRBJ1-1 | TRBV19 | CASSIGVGTEFMNTEAFF
TRBJ1-1 | TRBV2 | CASSEWTGVNTEAFF
TRBJ1-2 | TRBV7-9 | CASSTPGTNYGYTF
TRBJ2-1 | TRBV27 | CASSFWPGLAAPNEQFF
TRBJ1-1 | TRBV19 | CASSSGQTTEAFF
TRBJ2-5 | TRBV4-2 | CASSRLQGGQETQYF
TRBJ2-3 | TRBV7-6 | CASCAGSGGNTQYF
TRBJ2-1 | TRBV9 | CASSVEGQGAREQFF
TRBJ2-7 | TRBV9 | CASSVGTVSYEQYF
TRBJ2-1 | TRBV6-4 | CASSDSRGGSSYNEQFF
TRBJ1-6 | TRBV5-6 | CASTFGQRNNSPLHF
TRBJ1-2 | TRBV6-5 | CASSLAGSNYGYTF
TRBJ1-1 | TRBV7-9 | CASSLLGTGGTEAFF
TRBJ1-2 | TRBV4-1 | CASSQDGTGTLGYTF
TRBJ1-5 | TRBV27 | CASSSGTFSQPQHF
TRBJ1-5 | TRBV10-3 | CAISDRGQGLPQHF
TRBJ2-1 | TRBV4-2 | CASSQEAGGPNEQFF
TRBJ1-6 | TRBV21-1 | CASSKLRPGQGHSPLHF
TRBJ1-6 | TRBV2 | CASSERFWGGAANSPLHF